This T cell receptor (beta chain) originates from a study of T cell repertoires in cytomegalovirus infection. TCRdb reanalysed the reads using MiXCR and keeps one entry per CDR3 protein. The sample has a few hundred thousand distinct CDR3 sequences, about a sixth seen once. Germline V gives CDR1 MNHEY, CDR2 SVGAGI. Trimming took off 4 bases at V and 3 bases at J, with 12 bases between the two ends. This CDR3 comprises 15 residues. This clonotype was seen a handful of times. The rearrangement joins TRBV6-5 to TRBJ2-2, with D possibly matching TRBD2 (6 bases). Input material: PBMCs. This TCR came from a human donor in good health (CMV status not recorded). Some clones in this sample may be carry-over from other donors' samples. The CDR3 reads CASSSSGLYTGELFF. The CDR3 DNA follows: TGTGCCAGCAGTTCCTCGGGACTGTACACCGGGGAGCTGTTTTTT.